These 18 T cell receptor beta chains share one sample of origin, sequenced in a study of T-cell memory formation after mild COVID-19. TCRdb reprocessed the 5' RACE reads with MiXCR, giving one entry per CDR3 protein. The sample lists around 310,000 distinct CDR3 sequences; around 15% were seen once. Sequencing was done on a sample of PBMCs or a T cell subset sorted from them (not recorded which). The receptors shown here come from a man aged 18 to 29 who had mild COVID-19 (a few samples of this study predate the infection). Cell type and time point are not known.

The chain couples TRBV20-1 to TRBJ2-1; D not resolved. With 3 bases removed from V and 7 bases from J, the gap between germline ends came to 10 bases. The CDR3 has 12 amino acids. Germline V gives CDR1 DFQATT, CDR2 SNEGSKA (reference sequence). CDR3 DNA: TGCAGTGCTAGTCTCTCTTTTAATGAGCAGTTCTTC. Protein sequence: CSASLSFNEQFF.

Only a few counts were recorded for this clonotype. The chain is built from TRBV4-1 and TRBJ2-1, with D perhaps TRBD2 (5 bases). From germline, CDR1 is MGHRA and CDR2 YSYEKL. The CDR3 contains 14 residues. V was cut by 3 bases and J by 9 bases, with 15 bases left in between. The CDR3 region has the DNA TGCGCCAGCAGCCACCGAGGCCCGGGGAGTGAGCAGTTCTTC. This encodes CASSHRGPGSEQFF.

This clonotype has just a few counts. The V and J genes are TRBV4-3 and TRBJ1-5; TRBD1 might be the D (5 bases). Trimming shortened V by 4 bases and J by 5 bases, and 15 bases separated the two germline ends. The CDR3 extends over 15 amino acids. CDR1 and CDR2 from the germline V gene are LGHNA and YSLEER. In DNA form, the CDR3 reads TGCGCCAGCAGCCCCTCCCGGGACTGGCATCAGCCCCAGCATTTT. Its translation is CASSPSRDWHQPQHF.

This clonotype has only a few counts. V and J are TRBV6-1 and TRBJ2-1; TRBD2 matches at 7 bases. CDR3 length: 14 amino acids. The V and J ends lost 9 bases and 4 bases, in that order; junction bases with no gene match: 9. Per the germline V gene, CDR1 is MNHNS and CDR2 is SASEGT. The CDR3 region is CASVWGGRYNEQFF. The CDR3 bases are TGTGCCAGTGTTTGGGGAGGGCGTTACAATGAGCAGTTCTTC.

This chain connects TRBV20-1 to TRBJ1-1, with D perhaps TRBD1 (5 bases). Deletions cut 4 bases from V and 1 base from J, with 16 bases between. The CDR3 has 15 amino acids. Germline CDR1 is DFQATT and CDR2 is SNEGSKA (reference sequence). The CDR3 here is CSAIPAGLGNTEAFF. The CDR3 DNA reads as TGCAGTGCTATTCCCGCAGGGCTCGGGAACACTGAAGCTTTCTTT.

The CDR3 reads CASSPGHNNEQFF. For the CDR3, the DNA is TGTGCCAGCAGTCCCGGACATAACAATGAGCAGTTCTTC. This sequence joins TRBV12-3 or TRBV12-4 and TRBJ2-1; possible D gene TRBD1, 5 bases. The CDR3 covers 13 residues. Between the trimmed V and J ends, which lost 5 bases and 5 bases, there was a span of 10 bases.

This clonotype came up a few times. This chain uses TRBV29-1 with TRBJ2-1; a possible D gene is TRBD1 (6 bases). The V end lost 7 bases, the J end lost 4 bases, and 17 bases lay between the germline ends. In germline, CDR1 is SQVTM, CDR2 ANQGSEA. The CDR3 length is 14 residues. The CDR3 reads CSAARDMGYNEQFF. CDR3 DNA: TGCAGCGCGGCCCGGGACATGGGGTACAATGAGCAGTTCTTC.

This clonotype has a handful of counts. The chain joins TRBV7-8 to TRBJ2-1; 7 positions agree with TRBD1. This CDR3 is 16 amino acids long. Germline V lookup: CDR1 SGHVS, CDR2 FQNEAQ. The V gene end was trimmed by 2 bases and the J gene end by 6 bases; junction bases not matched to a gene: 10. CDR3 sequence reads: CASSLRDSQMSNEQFF. CDR3 nucleotide sequence: TGTGCCAGCAGCTTACGGGACAGTCAAATGAGCAATGAGCAGTTCTTC.

This clonotype appeared a few times. The chain links TRBV5-1 to TRBJ2-1, with 8 bases that match TRBD1. Losses at the gene ends were 0 bases for V and 5 bases for J; bases not matched to a gene: 7. The germline V gene encodes CDR1 SGHRS and CDR2 YFSETQ. The CDR3 contains 16 residues. The CDR3 here is CASSLGTGNVNNEQFF. In DNA form, the CDR3 reads TGCGCCAGCAGCTTGGGGACAGGGAATGTTAACAATGAGCAGTTCTTC.

The V gene is TRBV6-5, the J gene TRBJ2-4; D might be TRBD2 (5 bases). Per germline, CDR1 MNHEY and CDR2 SVGAGI. The CDR3 has 15 residues. V was clipped by 4 bases and J by 1 base, with 11 bases between them. CDR3 nucleotide sequence: TGTGCCAGCAGTTTTTCCGGGGTGGCCAAAAACATTCAGTACTTC. Translation: CASSFSGVAKNIQYF.

This chain links TRBV24-1 with TRBJ2-3; TRBD2 agrees at 8 bases. V was clipped by 3 bases and J by 1 base; unmatched bases: 5. Germline V lookup: CDR1 KGHDR, CDR2 SFDVKD. The CDR3 length is 16 residues. The CDR3 DNA sequence: TGTGCCACCAGTGATCGGGGGGGAGTGGGCACAGATACGCAGTATTTT. The encoded protein is CATSDRGGVGTDTQYF.

V and J are TRBV5-6 and TRBJ2-6; unclear D gene. The CDR3 sequence is 14 residues long. Germline-derived CDR1 and CDR2 are SGHDT and YYEEEE. V was trimmed by 6 bases and J by 4 bases, leaving 11 bases between them. This CDR3 reads CASTVLSGANVLTF. The CDR3 DNA is TGTGCCAGCACCGTACTCTCCGGGGCCAACGTCCTGACTTTC.

This clonotype was seen only a few times. CDR3 residues: CASSLNARVTDGYTF. The CDR3 DNA follows: TGTGCCAGCAGTTTAAACGCGAGAGTAACGGATGGCTACACCTTC. The V and J genes are TRBV12-3 or TRBV12-4 and TRBJ1-2; D gene unclear. The CDR3 covers 15 residues. V dropped 2 bases and J dropped 6 bases, with 16 bases sitting between them.

This clonotype was detected once. This chain uses TRBV4-1 with TRBJ2-2; 9 nucleotides match TRBD2. V shed 1 base and J 8 bases; nucleotides not matched to a gene: 11. CDR3 length: 17 amino acids. CDR1 and CDR2 from the germline V gene are MGHRA and YSYEKL. CDR3 in amino acids: CASSQGSSGGLAGELFF. CDR3 nucleotide sequence: TGCGCCAGCAGCCAAGGGAGCAGCGGGGGGTTGGCGGGGGAGCTGTTTTTT.

This clonotype showed up many times. CDR3 protein: CASRRWGGRWKTQYF. For the CDR3, the DNA is TGTGCCAGCAGACGCTGGGGGGGTCGTTGGAAGACCCAGTACTTC. The V gene is TRBV12-3 or TRBV12-4, the J gene TRBJ2-5; 7 nucleotides align to TRBD2. The J segment lost 6 bases and the V segment lost 6 bases, leaving 13 bases of the junction unmatched. The CDR3 is made up of 15 amino acids.

The chain couples TRBV15 to TRBJ2-5, with D perhaps assigned TRBD1 or TRBD2 (5 bases each). The germline CDR1 and CDR2 sequences are LNHNV and YYDKDF (reference sequence). The CDR3 has 13 residues. V lost 3 bases and J lost 2, with 7 bases in between. In DNA form, the CDR3 reads TGTGCCACCAGCAGCTGGGGGCAAGAGACCCAGTACTTC. Amino acids: CATSSWGQETQYF.

The chain links TRBV4-3 to TRBJ2-2; no definite D call. This CDR3 contains 14 residues. Looked up from germline, CDR1 is LGHNA and CDR2 is YSLEER. Trimming took off 1 base at V and 6 bases at J, with 9 bases between the two ends. The CDR3 DNA reads TGCGCCAGCAGCCAAGTGGAGTGGGCCGGGGAGCTGTTTTTT. This encodes CASSQVEWAGELFF.

The table lists this clonotype with a few counts. This chain connects TRBV6-5 to TRBJ2-7; unclear D gene. V was trimmed by 1 base and J by 2 bases, leaving 9 bases between them. Germline loops: CDR1 MNHEY, CDR2 SVGAGI. This CDR3 contains 14 residues. Written as DNA, the CDR3 is TGTGCCAGCAGTTACTACGGGCCTCCCTACGAGCAGTACTTC. Translating it yields CASSYYGPPYEQYF.